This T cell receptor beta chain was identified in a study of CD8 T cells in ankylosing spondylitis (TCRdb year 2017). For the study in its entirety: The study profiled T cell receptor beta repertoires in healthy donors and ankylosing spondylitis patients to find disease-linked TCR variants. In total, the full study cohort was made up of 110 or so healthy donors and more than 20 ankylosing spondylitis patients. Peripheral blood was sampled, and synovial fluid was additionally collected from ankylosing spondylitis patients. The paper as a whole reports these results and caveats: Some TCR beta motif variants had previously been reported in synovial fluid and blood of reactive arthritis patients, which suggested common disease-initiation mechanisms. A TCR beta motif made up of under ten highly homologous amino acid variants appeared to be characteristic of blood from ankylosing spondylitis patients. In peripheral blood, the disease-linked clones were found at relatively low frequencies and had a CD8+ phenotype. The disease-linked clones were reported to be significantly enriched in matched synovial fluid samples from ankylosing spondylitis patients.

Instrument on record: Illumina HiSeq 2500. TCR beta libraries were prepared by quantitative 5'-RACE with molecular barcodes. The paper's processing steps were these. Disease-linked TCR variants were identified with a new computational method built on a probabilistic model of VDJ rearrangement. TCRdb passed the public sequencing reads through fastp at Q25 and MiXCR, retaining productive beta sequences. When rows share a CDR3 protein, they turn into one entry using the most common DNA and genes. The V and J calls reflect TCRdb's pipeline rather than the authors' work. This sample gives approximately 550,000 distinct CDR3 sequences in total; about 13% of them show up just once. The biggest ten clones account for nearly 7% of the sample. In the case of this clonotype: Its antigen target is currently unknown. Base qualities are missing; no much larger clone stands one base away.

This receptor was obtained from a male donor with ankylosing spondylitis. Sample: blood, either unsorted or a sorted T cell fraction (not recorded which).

Read as DNA, the sequence is TGCGCCAGCAGCACCGGGACAGGGGATACTGCGCCCCAGCATTTT. This gives the protein CASSTGTGDTAPQHF. Here the chain combines TRBV5-1 and TRBJ1-5; 10 nucleotides in the junction match TRBD1. Taken from the germline V gene, the CDR1 and CDR2 loops are SGHRS and YFSETQ. Germline trimming amounts to 4 bases on V and 9 bases on J, with 10 as the count of junction bases outside the gene matches. Inclusive of the bounding cysteine and phenylalanine, the CDR3 is 15 residues long. The read is trimmed to its CDR3 DNA, 45 bases read in frame from base 1.